The 17 T cell receptor beta chains below all came from one sample that was sequenced in a study of blood T cells in healthy people across ages. Primers used in a second PCR of about 7 to 12 cycles were a sample-barcoded 5' primer and a J-beta primer mix. TCRdb re-derived calls from the 5' RACE reads in MiXCR, one entry per CDR3 protein. The sample contains roughly 650,000 distinct CDR3 sequences, 32% of which appear only once. Specimen: blood. These receptors came from a woman older than 75 in good health.

As for this clonotype: A much larger clone differs by one base, so this may be a read error. This chain connects TRBV5-6 to TRBJ2-2; 10 positions match TRBD1. The junction had 13 bases not matched to a gene; V was cut back by 7 bases and J by 1 base. In germline, CDR1 is SGHDT, CDR2 YYEEEE. This CDR3 has 18 amino acids. The CDR3 sequence is CASGPLETGGLNTGELFF. CDR3 sequence (DNA): TGTGCCAGCGGCCCTCTAGAGACAGGGGGCCTGAACACCGGGGAGCTGTTTTTT.

This chain links TRBV15 with TRBJ1-4; D is undetermined. The CDR3 extends over 13 amino acids. V lost 0 bases and J 10 bases, leaving 9 bases between the germline ends. Germline V CDR1 and CDR2: LNHNV, YYDKDF (reference sequence). The CDR3 loop reads CATSRENTGKLFF. The CDR3 nucleotides read TGTGCCACCAGCAGAGAAAACACCGGAAAACTGTTTTTT.

This clonotype came up many times. The V call is TRBV12-3 or TRBV12-4, the J call TRBJ2-1, with 8 bases aligning to TRBD1. The junction had 12 bases not matched to a gene; V was cut back by 8 bases and J by 3 bases. This CDR3 region has 16 residues. The CDR3 sequence: CASVKSGTGLYNEQFF. The CDR3 DNA follows: TGTGCCAGCGTCAAATCGGGGACAGGCCTCTACAATGAGCAGTTCTTC.

This clonotype was picked up many times. The J gene is TRBJ2-7, the V gene TRBV7-2; D gene ambiguous. Trimming cost V 1 base and J 10 bases, with 14 bases left between them. Germline V gene data show CDR1 as SGHTA and CDR2 as FQGNSA. The length of the CDR3 is 13 residues. CDR3 bases: TGTGCCAGCAGCTTAGACAGAAGAAGGGCCCAGTACTTC. Translated: CASSLDRRRAQYF.

A word on this clonotype: A much larger clone differs by one base, so this may be a read error. CDR3: CASSYKGKDDSDNEQFF. The CDR3, as DNA: TGTGCCAGCAGTTACAAGGGGAAGGACGACTCTGACAATGAGCAGTTCTTC. This rearrangement joins TRBV6-6 to TRBJ2-1; D perhaps matches TRBD1 (5 bases). CDR3 length: 17 residues. V lost 2 bases and J 5 bases, leaving 19 bases between the germline ends. Germline CDR1 reads MNHNY; CDR2 reads SVGAGI (reference sequence).

Only a few counts were recorded for this clonotype. The V and J genes are TRBV7-3 and TRBJ2-1; 8 bases fit TRBD2. Germline CDR1 and CDR2: SGHTA and FQGTGA. This CDR3 has 17 residues. V was pared by 5 bases and J by 2 bases, with 11 bases of the junction left unmatched. The CDR3 loop is CASSPLGRGEPYNEQFF. The DNA of the CDR3 is TGTGCCAGCAGCCCCCTCGGGCGGGGGGAACCCTACAATGAGCAGTTCTTC.

This clonotype came up many times. The V gene is TRBV10-3, the J gene TRBJ2-7, with a tentative D call TRBD1 (6 bases). Trimming pared 4 bases from V and 8 bases from J, leaving 15 bases between. Germline V gene data show CDR1 as ENHRY and CDR2 as SYGVKD. The CDR3 is 13 amino acids. This CDR3 reads CAISVGAGVKQYF. The CDR3 DNA sequence: TGTGCCATCAGTGTAGGGGCAGGGGTTAAGCAGTACTTC.

This clonotype appeared many times. This rearrangement joins TRBV10-3 to TRBJ1-2, with 10 nucleotides matching TRBD1. The CDR3 length is 14 residues. Germline trimming cut 8 bases from V and 6 bases from J; bases unmatched to any gene: 9. Germline CDR1 reads ENHRY; CDR2 reads SYGVKD. This CDR3 is CAIGTGQGIDGYTF. In DNA form, the CDR3 reads TGTGCCATCGGAACGGGACAGGGGATAGATGGCTACACCTTC.

This clonotype has ten or more counts. The rearrangement joins TRBV28 to TRBJ2-7; 7 bases line up with TRBD1. The CDR3 is made up of 15 amino acids. Trimming removed 5 bases from V and 3 bases from J; junction bases left unmatched: 10. The V gene's germline CDR1 is MDHEN and CDR2 SYDVKM. The CDR3 bases are TGTGCCAGCAGTGCCCAACAGGGGTTCGTCTACGAGCAGTACTTC. Translation gives CASSAQQGFVYEQYF.

This rearrangement joins TRBV6-5 to TRBJ2-7, with D unclear. This CDR3 has 16 residues. With 6 bases removed from V and 7 bases from J, the gap between germline ends came to 25 bases. Germline values: CDR1 MNHEY, CDR2 SVGAGI. This CDR3 reads CASRQLSQRTNNEQYF. The CDR3 DNA reads TGTGCCAGCAGGCAACTGAGTCAGCGTACAAACAATGAGCAGTACTTC.

This clonotype was observed once. The chain carries TRBV10-3 and TRBJ2-1; tentatively, D is TRBD2 (6 bases). The DNA matches TRBJ2-7 better at its end, which makes the J call doubtful. The CDR3 has 15 amino acids. The germline V gene has CDR1 ENHRY and CDR2 SYGVKD. The CDR3 region is CAISEPRDPNNEQYF. CDR3 DNA sequence: TGTGCCATCAGTGAGCCGCGGGACCCCAACAATGAGCAGTACTTC.

This clonotype was counted at least ten times. The CDR3 loop is CASSYIWGSNSPLHF. In DNA, the CDR3 is TGTGCCAGCAGCTATATTTGGGGATCTAATTCACCCCTCCACTTT. J is TRBJ1-6 and V is TRBV5-5; no definite D call. The CDR3 has 15 residues. Deletions cut 3 bases from V and 6 bases from J, with 13 bases between. Per germline, CDR1 SGHKS and CDR2 YYEKEE (reference sequence).

In its sample, this clonotype was seen many times. The V call is TRBV7-2, the J call TRBJ2-5; D call uncertain. V lost 3 bases, J lost 5 bases, and 7 bases lay in between. The germline gives CDR1 SGHTA, CDR2 FQGNSA. CDR3 length equals 12 residues. CDR3 coding DNA: TGTGCCAGCAGCTTGCTCGGGGAGACCCAGTACTTC. It translates to CASSLLGETQYF. The whole variable domain, remainder taken from reference TRBV7-2 and TRBJ2-5, is GAGVSQSPSNKVTEKGKDVELRCDPISGHTALYWYRQSLGQGLEFLIYFQGNSAPDKSGLPSDRFSAERTGGSVSTLTIQRTQQEDSAVYLCASSLLGETQYFGPGTRLLVL.

This clonotype has just a few counts. The junction shows a germline mismatch at one end, possibly a read error. The J gene is TRBJ1-1, the V gene TRBV2, with TRBD1 as a possible D gene (6 bases). CDR1 and CDR2 from the germline V gene are SNHLY and FYNNEI. This CDR3 is built from 18 residues. CDR3 region: CAGSEAVLGGSLNTEAFF. The CDR3 region has the DNA TGTGCCGGCAGTGAAGCCGTTCTAGGGGGTTCCTTGAACACTGAAGCTTTCTTT.

This clonotype has ten or more counts. The chain uses TRBV4-1 and TRBJ1-2; no clear D. Germline V lookup: CDR1 MGHRA, CDR2 YSYEKL. Trimming cost V 0 bases and J 7 bases, with 15 bases left between them. The CDR3 is 15 residues long. CDR3 nucleotides: TGCGCCAGCAGCCAAGAGGTTCCCCCGGAGAGTGGCTACACCTTC. It translates to CASSQEVPPESGYTF.

This clonotype appeared many times. This chain connects TRBV7-3 to TRBJ1-2; TRBD1 aligns across 9 bases. Germline CDR1 reads SGHTA; CDR2 reads FQGTGA. The junction had 7 bases not matched to a gene; V was cut back by 5 bases and J by 6 bases. The CDR3 has 14 residues. The CDR3 sequence: CASSTGTGRNGYTF. The DNA for the CDR3 is TGTGCCAGCAGCACAGGGACAGGGAGGAATGGCTACACCTTC.

V gene TRBV19 combines with J gene TRBJ2-5; the D is unclear. The CDR3 spans 15 residues. Germline lookup yields CDR1 LNHDA and CDR2 SQIVND (reference sequence). The V end was cut by 1 base, the J end by 4 bases, with 13 bases between. The CDR3 sequence: CASSIGRSDRETQYF. Here the CDR3 DNA reads TGTGCCAGTAGTATAGGCCGCAGTGATAGAGAGACCCAGTACTTC.